A selection of T cell receptor beta chains follows, all from one sample in a study of blood T cell repertoires in COVID-19. Measured with immunoSEQ multiplex PCR; TCRdb has only the in-frame clones, and not every one. In the table there are more than 250,000 clones, approximately 87% of which are singletons. Sequenced: PBMCs or T cells enriched from blood (not recorded which). The source of these receptors is a woman in her thirties who had recovered from COVID-19. CDR3s include the opening cysteine and the closing phenylalanine or tryptophan. A D gene is named only where the DNA matches it firmly. Some rows mark clone size as missing; the rest say once, few, many or name a class of expanded clone.

abundance: NA
len: 13
v_gene: TRBV20-1
d_gene: TRBD1
j_gene: TRBJ1-5
CDR3nt: TGCAGTGCTAGTCCCCAGGGGGCTCAGCCCCAGCATTTT
CDR3aa: CSASPQGAQPQHF

abundance: few
len: 15
v_gene: TRBV28
d_gene: TRBD1
j_gene: TRBJ1-1
CDR3nt: TGTGCCAGCAGTTTAACCGGGACAGGGGGCATTGAAGCTTTCTTT
CDR3aa: CASSLTGTGGIEAFF

abundance: once
len: 13
v_gene: TRBV5-4
d_gene: NA
j_gene: TRBJ2-2
CDR3nt: TGTGCCAGCAGCATGGACTTCGGCGGGGAGCTGTTTTTT
CDR3aa: CASSMDFGGELFF

abundance: NA
len: 16
v_gene: TRBV9
d_gene: NA
j_gene: TRBJ2-3
CDR3nt: TGTGCCAGCAGCGTAGGAACCACCCTAAGCACAGATACGCAGTATTTT
CDR3aa: CASSVGTTLSTDTQYF

abundance: NA
len: 14
v_gene: TRBV11-1
d_gene: TRBD1
j_gene: TRBJ1-6
CDR3nt: TGTGCCAGCCGAAGGACAGGGATCGGGTCACCCCTCCACTTT
CDR3aa: CASRRTGIGSPLHF

abundance: few
len: 14
v_gene: TRBV15
d_gene: NA
j_gene: TRBJ1-2
CDR3nt: TGTGCCACCAGCAGCCTCAGGACAGACTATGGCTACACCTTC
CDR3aa: CATSSLRTDYGYTF

abundance: once
len: 15
v_gene: TRBV7-2
d_gene: TRBD1
j_gene: TRBJ2-7
CDR3nt: TGTGCCAGCAGCTCCAGCCGACAGGGTGGCGACGAGCAGTACTTC
CDR3aa: CASSSSRQGGDEQYF

abundance: NA
len: 13
v_gene: TRBV5-4
d_gene: NA
j_gene: TRBJ1-1
CDR3nt: TGTGCCAGCAGCGAGGGGGTGAACACTGAAGCTTTCTTT
CDR3aa: CASSEGVNTEAFF

abundance: NA
len: 11
v_gene: TRBV12-5
d_gene: NA
j_gene: TRBJ1-2
CDR3nt: TGTGCTGGCCGGACAGAGGATGGCTACACCTTC
CDR3aa: CAGRTEDGYTF

abundance: NA
len: 15
v_gene: TRBV5-1
d_gene: TRBD1
j_gene: TRBJ2-5
CDR3nt: TGCGCCAGCAGCGAAAACAGGGGGCTCACAGAGACCCAGTACTTC
CDR3aa: CASSENRGLTETQYF

abundance: NA
len: 15
v_gene: TRBV10-3
d_gene: NA
j_gene: TRBJ1-2
CDR3nt: TGTGCCATCAGTGAGAAAAGTACAGGCAGCTATGGCTACACCTTC
CDR3aa: CAISEKSTGSYGYTF

abundance: NA
len: 13
v_gene: TRBV3-1/TRBV3-2
d_gene: TRBD1
j_gene: TRBJ1-2
CDR3nt: TGTGCCAGCAGCTTCCGACAGGGTCATGGCTACACCTTC
CDR3aa: CASSFRQGHGYTF

abundance: NA
len: 15
v_gene: TRBV5-1
d_gene: NA
j_gene: TRBJ1-2
CDR3nt: TGCGCCAGCAGCCCGTATGACAGCGAGTCCTATGGCTACACCTTC
CDR3aa: CASSPYDSESYGYTF

abundance: NA
len: 15
v_gene: TRBV6-5
d_gene: NA
j_gene: TRBJ2-2
CDR3nt: TGTGCCAGCAGCCGGACTAAGGCGGCGGCCGGGGAGCTGTTTTTT
CDR3aa: CASSRTKAAAGELFF

abundance: NA
len: 13
v_gene: TRBV7-3
d_gene: NA
j_gene: TRBJ1-1
CDR3nt: TGTGCCAGCAGCCCCGGGAGGAACACTGAAGCTTTCTTT
CDR3aa: CASSPGRNTEAFF

abundance: few
len: 14
v_gene: TRBV6-5
d_gene: TRBD1
j_gene: TRBJ1-2
CDR3nt: TGTGCCAGTTCGGGACAGGGGGCGGGCTATGGCTACACCTTC
CDR3aa: CASSGQGAGYGYTF

abundance: NA
len: 13
v_gene: TRBV3-1/TRBV3-2
d_gene: TRBD1
j_gene: TRBJ1-2
CDR3nt: TGTGCCAGCAGCCAAGGACAGGGCTATGGCTACACCTTC
CDR3aa: CASSQGQGYGYTF

abundance: NA
len: 13
v_gene: TRBV9
d_gene: NA
j_gene: TRBJ1-1
CDR3nt: TGTGCCAGCAGCGTAGCCAGCGGCACTGAAGCTTTCTTT
CDR3aa: CASSVASGTEAFF

abundance: NA
len: 14
v_gene: TRBV28
d_gene: TRBD1
j_gene: TRBJ1-1
CDR3nt: TGTGCCAGCAGTTTAAGGACAGGAAACACTGAAGCTTTCTTT
CDR3aa: CASSLRTGNTEAFF

abundance: NA
len: 14
v_gene: TRBV30
d_gene: TRBD1
j_gene: TRBJ2-7
CDR3nt: TGTGCCTGGAGTCCCACAGGGGTGGGCTACGAGCAGTACTTC
CDR3aa: CAWSPTGVGYEQYF

abundance: NA
len: 16
v_gene: TRBV2
d_gene: TRBD1
j_gene: TRBJ1-3
CDR3nt: TGTGCCAGCATTTCCGGACAGGGGTTTGCTGGAAACACCATATATTTT
CDR3aa: CASISGQGFAGNTIYF

abundance: NA
len: 13
v_gene: TRBV29-1
d_gene: TRBD1
j_gene: TRBJ2-1
CDR3nt: TGCAGCACCGACAGGGTGTCAGGCGATGAGCAGTTCTTC
CDR3aa: CSTDRVSGDEQFF

abundance: NA
len: 14
v_gene: TRBV5-5
d_gene: NA
j_gene: TRBJ2-1
CDR3nt: TGTGCCAGCAGCTTTGAGGGGAGGATAGATGAGCAGTTCTTC
CDR3aa: CASSFEGRIDEQFF

abundance: NA
len: 13
v_gene: TRBV27
d_gene: NA
j_gene: TRBJ1-1
CDR3nt: TGTGCCAGCAGTTTAGTGGGCAGGGGCGAAGCTTTCTTT
CDR3aa: CASSLVGRGEAFF

abundance: NA
len: 15
v_gene: TRBV5-4
d_gene: NA
j_gene: TRBJ2-1
CDR3nt: TGTGCCAGCAGCCCATGGCTTGCGGGCGGCGAGGAGCAGTTCTTC
CDR3aa: CASSPWLAGGEEQFF

abundance: NA
len: 13
v_gene: TRBV5-1
d_gene: NA
j_gene: TRBJ2-1
CDR3nt: TGCGCCAGCAGCGCGGAACCCTACAATGAGCAGTTCTTC
CDR3aa: CASSAEPYNEQFF

abundance: NA
len: 15
v_gene: TRBV7-2
d_gene: NA
j_gene: TRBJ2-1
CDR3nt: TGTGCCAGCAGCTTATTTCTAGCCATGAACAATGAGCAGTTCTTC
CDR3aa: CASSLFLAMNNEQFF

abundance: NA
len: 13
v_gene: TRBV4-1
d_gene: NA
j_gene: TRBJ1-5
CDR3nt: TGCGCCAGCAGCCGGGCCGAATATCAGCCCCAGCATTTT
CDR3aa: CASSRAEYQPQHF

abundance: NA
len: 14
v_gene: TRBV2
d_gene: NA
j_gene: TRBJ2-4
CDR3nt: TGTGCCAGCAGTGAGAGGATAGCCAAAAACATTCAGTACTTC
CDR3aa: CASSERIAKNIQYF

abundance: NA
len: 15
v_gene: TRBV9
d_gene: NA
j_gene: TRBJ1-5
CDR3nt: TGTGCCAGCAGCGTAGGAGACATCGGGGGGCAGCCCCAGCATTTT
CDR3aa: CASSVGDIGGQPQHF

abundance: NA
len: 17
v_gene: TRBV7-2
d_gene: TRBD1
j_gene: TRBJ1-3
CDR3nt: TGTGCCAGCAGCAAAAGGGGGCCGCGTTATTCTGGAAACACCATATATTTT
CDR3aa: CASSKRGPRYSGNTIYF

abundance: NA
len: 13
v_gene: TRBV6-5
d_gene: TRBD1
j_gene: TRBJ1-2
CDR3nt: TGTGCCAGCAGTAGGGACAGGGAATATGGCTACACCTTC
CDR3aa: CASSRDREYGYTF

abundance: NA
len: 16
v_gene: TRBV3-1/TRBV3-2
d_gene: TRBD2
j_gene: TRBJ2-5
CDR3nt: TGTGCCAGCAGCCAAGAGGGAGCGGGGGGTTTCGAGACCCAGTACTTC
CDR3aa: CASSQEGAGGFETQYF

abundance: few
len: 13
v_gene: TRBV2
d_gene: NA
j_gene: TRBJ2-7
CDR3nt: TGTGCCCTCAAAGCGTCGGGGTCCTACGAGCAGTACTTC
CDR3aa: CALKASGSYEQYF

abundance: NA
len: 16
v_gene: TRBV6-1
d_gene: TRBD2
j_gene: TRBJ2-3
CDR3nt: TGTGCCAGCAGTGAAGACCCGGCGGGGGTGAGGGATACGCAGTATTTT
CDR3aa: CASSEDPAGVRDTQYF

abundance: NA
len: 15
v_gene: TRBV6-5
d_gene: NA
j_gene: TRBJ2-5
CDR3nt: TGTGCCAGCAGTTACTCGATACAGGGAAGGGAGACCCAGTACTTC
CDR3aa: CASSYSIQGRETQYF

abundance: few
len: 13
v_gene: TRBV5-1
d_gene: TRBD1
j_gene: TRBJ1-1
CDR3nt: TGCGCCAGCCGACAGGGGCCGGACACTGAAGCTTTCTTT
CDR3aa: CASRQGPDTEAFF

abundance: NA
len: 15
v_gene: TRBV7-9
d_gene: NA
j_gene: TRBJ1-5
CDR3nt: TGTGCCAGCAGCCCCGGGACTATTAGCAATCAGCCCCAGCATTTT
CDR3aa: CASSPGTISNQPQHF

abundance: few
len: 12
v_gene: TRBV14
d_gene: NA
j_gene: TRBJ1-2
CDR3nt: TGTGCCAGCAGCGAGGGATTTTATGGCTACACCTTC
CDR3aa: CASSEGFYGYTF

abundance: NA
len: 16
v_gene: TRBV4-3
d_gene: TRBD1
j_gene: TRBJ1-4
CDR3nt: TGCGCCAGCAGCCAAACGCATGGGACAGCAAATGAAAAACTGTTTTTT
CDR3aa: CASSQTHGTANEKLFF

abundance: NA
len: 11
v_gene: TRBV11-1
d_gene: NA
j_gene: TRBJ2-3
CDR3nt: TGTGCCAGCAGCCGGACAGATACGCAGTATTTT
CDR3aa: CASSRTDTQYF

abundance: NA
len: 14
v_gene: TRBV7-2
d_gene: TRBD1
j_gene: TRBJ2-7
CDR3nt: TGTGCCAGCAGCTACCGACAGGGGCCGTACGAGCAGTACTTC
CDR3aa: CASSYRQGPYEQYF

abundance: NA
len: 17
v_gene: TRBV28
d_gene: TRBD1
j_gene: TRBJ2-1
CDR3nt: TGTGCCAGCAGTCCCCTGACAGGGCGCCTACTCTACAATGAGCAGTTCTTC
CDR3aa: CASSPLTGRLLYNEQFF

abundance: NA
len: 15
v_gene: TRBV12-5
d_gene: TRBD1
j_gene: TRBJ1-1
CDR3nt: TGTGCTAGTGGTTTGGCGACAGGGGTTTTGCCTGAAGCTTTCTTT
CDR3aa: CASGLATGVLPEAFF

abundance: NA
len: 16
v_gene: TRBV6-6
d_gene: TRBD1
j_gene: TRBJ2-1
CDR3nt: TGTGCCAGCAGTTACCCGGGACAGGGGATGGTGAATGAGCAGTTCTTC
CDR3aa: CASSYPGQGMVNEQFF

abundance: NA
len: 16
v_gene: TRBV7-9
d_gene: TRBD1
j_gene: TRBJ2-3
CDR3nt: TGTGCCAGCAGCTTACAGGGACAGGGGGTTCCAGATACGCAGTATTTT
CDR3aa: CASSLQGQGVPDTQYF

abundance: NA
len: 17
v_gene: TRBV12-5
d_gene: NA
j_gene: TRBJ1-6
CDR3nt: TGTGCTAGTGGTTTGGTATTGGCGGGATCCTATAATTCACCCCTCCACTTT
CDR3aa: CASGLVLAGSYNSPLHF

abundance: NA
len: 14
v_gene: TRBV5-1
d_gene: TRBD1
j_gene: TRBJ1-3
CDR3nt: TGCGCCAGCAGCTTGGAGGGACAGCCTCGGGCCATATATTTT
CDR3aa: CASSLEGQPRAIYF

abundance: NA
len: 13
v_gene: TRBV7-8
d_gene: NA
j_gene: TRBJ2-5
CDR3nt: TGTGCCAGCAGCTCGGTTGCTGTGGAGACCCAGTACTTC
CDR3aa: CASSSVAVETQYF

abundance: NA
len: 12
v_gene: TRBV7-9
d_gene: TRBD1
j_gene: TRBJ1-2
CDR3nt: TGTGCCAGCGGGACAGGGGAATATGGCTACACCTTC
CDR3aa: CASGTGEYGYTF

abundance: NA
len: 12
v_gene: TRBV7-7
d_gene: NA
j_gene: TRBJ2-1
CDR3nt: TGTGCCAGCAGCTTAGGGGGAGGTGAGCAGTTCTTC
CDR3aa: CASSLGGGEQFF

abundance: few
len: 15
v_gene: TRBV27
d_gene: TRBD1
j_gene: TRBJ1-2
CDR3nt: TGTGCCAGCAGTGCGACAGGGGCCATGAACTATGGCTACACCTTC
CDR3aa: CASSATGAMNYGYTF

abundance: NA
len: 14
v_gene: TRBV28
d_gene: NA
j_gene: TRBJ1-5
CDR3nt: TGTGCCAGCTCGGGTGGTGTGAGCAATCAGCCCCAGCATTTT
CDR3aa: CASSGGVSNQPQHF